The sequence of this T cell receptor (beta chain) was determined in a study of early T cells in non-severe SARS-CoV-2 infection. Study-wide context: The authors sequenced bulk RNA from unsorted whole blood, leaving chains unpaired. Points from the study as a whole: VDJdb matches were skewed toward anti-spike CD8 T cell responses.

Separate cDNA molecules each had unique molecular identifiers attached to them. TCRdb fed the 5' RACE reads into MiXCR, producing one record per CDR3 protein. The sample shows some 61,000 distinct CDR3 sequences, about 13% of them seen only once. This CDR3 is built from 15 residues. Deletions cut 4 bases from V and 0 bases from J, with 10 bases between. Germline V gene lookup returns CDR1 MNHEY and CDR2 SVGAGI. This clonotype was seen a few times. No antigen is known for it. Specimen: whole blood. This TCR was sampled from an adult who was a healthcare worker with PCR-confirmed SARS-CoV-2 infection or an uninfected control (not recorded which). The V gene is TRBV6-5, the J gene TRBJ1-3; D ambiguous. The CDR3 coding sequence is TGTGCCAGCAGTTTCCACCCCAACTCTGGAAACACCATATATTTT. Its translation: CASSFHPNSGNTIYF.